This is a list of T cell receptor beta chains from one sample in a study of blood T cell repertoires in COVID-19. Using immunoSEQ multiplex PCR, the repertoire was profiled, and TCRdb retains in-frame clones only, with some absent. The sample lists around 260,000 clones, 86% occurring once. The specimen was peripheral blood. Every receptor here comes from a man aged 25-45 years with active or convalescent COVID-19. Each CDR3 is given with its conserved first and last residue. The D gene is left open where the match is weak. The size of a clone is reported for some rows only, either as once, few or many, or as a class for expanded clones.

j_gene	abundance	d_gene	v_gene	CDR3nt	CDR3aa
TRBJ1-1	NA	TRBD1	TRBV29-1	TGCAGCGTGACTACAGGGGGAGGCACTGAAGCTTTCTTT	CSVTTGGGTEAFF
TRBJ1-1	NA	NA	TRBV27	TGTGCCAGCAGTTTATGGGACATCCCTCGGAACACTGAAGCTTTCTTT	CASSLWDIPRNTEAFF
TRBJ1-2	NA	TRBD1	TRBV5-1	TGCGCCAGCAGCTTGGGCCAGGGGGCTGGCTACACCTTC	CASSLGQGAGYTF
TRBJ2-3	NA	NA	TRBV20-1	TGCAGTGCTAGTGACGGGACTCACACAGATACGCAGTATTTT	CSASDGTHTDTQYF
TRBJ1-2	NA	NA	TRBV5-8	TGTGCCAGCAGCTTGTTCCAGGCCTTAGGCTACACCTTC	CASSLFQALGYTF
TRBJ1-1	once	NA	TRBV18	TGTGCCAGCTCACCACAGTCAGGGAGGGCTGAAGCTTTCTTT	CASSPQSGRAEAFF
TRBJ2-7	NA	TRBD2	TRBV7-2	TGTGCCAGCAGCTTAGGGGACTACAACTACGAGCAGTACTTC	CASSLGDYNYEQYF
TRBJ2-5	NA	NA	TRBV19	TGTGCCAGTAGGCAATCAGGAGAGACCCAGTACTTC	CASRQSGETQYF
TRBJ1-5	NA	NA	TRBV4-1	TGCGCCAGCAGCCTTTCGGGGGTGAGCAATCAGCCCCAGCATTTT	CASSLSGVSNQPQHF
TRBJ2-1	NA	NA	TRBV6-5	TGTGCCAGCAGTTCTAGGACAAGTGGTGACAATGAGCAGTTCTTC	CASSSRTSGDNEQFF
TRBJ1-6	few	NA	TRBV19	TGTGCCAGTAGTATCCGATACTCTAATTCACCCCTCCACTTT	CASSIRYSNSPLHF
TRBJ1-1	NA	TRBD1	TRBV27	TGTGCCAGCAGGGACAGGATAAACTTTGAAGCTTTCTTT	CASRDRINFEAFF
TRBJ1-1	NA	TRBD1	TRBV10-1	TGCGCCAGCAGTGAGTCAGGACAGGGGACCACTGAAGCTTTCTTT	CASSESGQGTTEAFF
TRBJ2-2	NA	TRBD1	TRBV9	TGTGCCAGCAGGGGGACAGGGTCGGCCGGGGAGCTGTTTTTT	CASRGTGSAGELFF
TRBJ1-1	once	NA	TRBV5-4	TGTGCCAGCAGCTTGGCGAGGGATACTGAAGCTTTCTTT	CASSLARDTEAFF
TRBJ1-1	NA	NA	TRBV5-1	TGCGCCAGCAGCTTGGTAGGGGGTGGGACTGAAGCTTTCTTT	CASSLVGGGTEAFF
TRBJ1-4	NA	NA	TRBV4-3	TGCGCCAGCAGCCAAGATCGGGGGTCACTCGGCTTCCCTAATGAAAAACTGTTTTTT	CASSQDRGSLGFPNEKLFF
TRBJ2-1	NA	NA	TRBV6-6	TGTGCCAGCAGGGGCCGGGATCGGGGCTCCTACAATGAGCAGTTCTTC	CASRGRDRGSYNEQFF
TRBJ1-3	NA	TRBD1	TRBV7-9	TGTGCCAGCAGCCCCCGAGGGGGCGAGGGAAACACCATATATTTT	CASSPRGGEGNTIYF
TRBJ2-7	NA	TRBD2	TRBV11-1	TGTGCCAGCAGCTGGACTAGCGGGGTCCACGAGCAGTACTTC	CASSWTSGVHEQYF
TRBJ2-5	NA	NA	TRBV5-6	TGTGCCAGCAGCTTGAGGGGAGGCCAAGAGACCCAGTACTTC	CASSLRGGQETQYF
TRBJ2-3	NA	NA	TRBV7-9	TGTGCCAGCAGCTCACTCGGCGGATACACAGATACGCAGTATTTT	CASSSLGGYTDTQYF